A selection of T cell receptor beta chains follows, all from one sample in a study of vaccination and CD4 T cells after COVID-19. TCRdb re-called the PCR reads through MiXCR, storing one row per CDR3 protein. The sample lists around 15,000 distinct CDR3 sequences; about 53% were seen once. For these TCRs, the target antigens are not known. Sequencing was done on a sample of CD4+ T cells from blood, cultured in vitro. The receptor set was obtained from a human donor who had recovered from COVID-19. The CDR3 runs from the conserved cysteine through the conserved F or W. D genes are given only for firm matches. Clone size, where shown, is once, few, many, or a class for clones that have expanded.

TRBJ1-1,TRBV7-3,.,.,TGTGCCAGCAGCCTATCCCCGGGGGTAACTGAAGCTTTCTTT,CASSLSPGVTEAFF
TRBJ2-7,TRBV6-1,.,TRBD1,TGTGCCAGCACTAAATCCGTAACCGGGACAGGGAACTACGAGCAGTACTTC,CASTKSVTGTGNYEQYF
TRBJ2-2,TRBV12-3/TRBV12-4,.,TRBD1,TGTGCCAGCAGTTCAAGGACAGGGGGAGGCGGGGAGCTGTTTTTT,CASSSRTGGGGELFF
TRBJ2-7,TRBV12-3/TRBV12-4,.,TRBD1,TGTGCCAGCAGTCGGGACAGGGGTAGGTCCTACGAGCAGTACTTC,CASSRDRGRSYEQYF
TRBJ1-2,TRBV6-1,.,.,TGTGCCAGCAGTAAAAGAGTAGACAGCTATGGCTACACCTTC,CASSKRVDSYGYTF
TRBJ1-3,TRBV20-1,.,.,TGCAGTGCTAGAGATCGCAGGAGCTCTGGAAACACCATATATTTT,CSARDRRSSGNTIYF
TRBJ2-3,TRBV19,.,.,TGTGCCAGTTCCCAGTATGTGGATGCGAAGGCTGATACGCAGTATTTT,CASSQYVDAKADTQYF
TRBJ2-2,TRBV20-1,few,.,TGCAGTGCTCCCTTCAACACCGGGGAGCTGTTTTTT,CSAPFNTGELFF
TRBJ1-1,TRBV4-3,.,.,TGCGCCAACAGCCAAGGAAGATCACGGGGTACTGAAGCTTTCTTT,CANSQGRSRGTEAFF
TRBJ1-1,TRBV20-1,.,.,TGCAGTGCTAGAGTCGGGGGAGACACTGAAGCTTTCTTT,CSARVGGDTEAFF
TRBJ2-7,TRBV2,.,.,TGTGCCAGCAGGGCCAGCTCCTACGAGCAGTACTTC,CASRASSYEQYF
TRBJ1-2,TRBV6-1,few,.,TGTGCCAGCAGTGAGGACACACACTATGGCTACACCTTC,CASSEDTHYGYTF
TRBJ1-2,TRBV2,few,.,TGTGCCAGCGGTGAATATGGCTACACCTTC,CASGEYGYTF
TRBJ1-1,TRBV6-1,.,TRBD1,TGTGCCAGCAGTCGGCCGGGACAGGGGAGAACTGAAGCTTTCTTT,CASSRPGQGRTEAFF
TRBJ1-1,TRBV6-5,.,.,TGTGCCAGCAGTTACACGCCGAGTCAGGGTGGAGCTTTCTTT,CASSYTPSQGGAFF
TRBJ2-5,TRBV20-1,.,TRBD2,TGCAGTGGTCTAGCGGGGGGGCCTGAAGAGACCCAGTACTTC,CSGLAGGPEETQYF
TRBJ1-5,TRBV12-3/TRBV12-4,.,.,TGTGCCAGCAGTTTCGGCGCCCCCCTTCAGCCCCAGCATTTT,CASSFGAPLQPQHF
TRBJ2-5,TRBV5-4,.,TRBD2,TGTGCCAGCAGACCGGGACTAGCCGGAGGAAGGGAGACCCAGTACTTC,CASRPGLAGGRETQYF
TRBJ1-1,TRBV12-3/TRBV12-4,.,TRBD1,TGTGCCAGCAGGCCCGGGACAGTTAACACTGAAGCTTTCTTT,CASRPGTVNTEAFF
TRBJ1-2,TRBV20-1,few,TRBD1,TGCAGTGCCGCCCAACAGGGGGGGGGCTATGGCTACACCTTC,CSAAQQGGGYGYTF